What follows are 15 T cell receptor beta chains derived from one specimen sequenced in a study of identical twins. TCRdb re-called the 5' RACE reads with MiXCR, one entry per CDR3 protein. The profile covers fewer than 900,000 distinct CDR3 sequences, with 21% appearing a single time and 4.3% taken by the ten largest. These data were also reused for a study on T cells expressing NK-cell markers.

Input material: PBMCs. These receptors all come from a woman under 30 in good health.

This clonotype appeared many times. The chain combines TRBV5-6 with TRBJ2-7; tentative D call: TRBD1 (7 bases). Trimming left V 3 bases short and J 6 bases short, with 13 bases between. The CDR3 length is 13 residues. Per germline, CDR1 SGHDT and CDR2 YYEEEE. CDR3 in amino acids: CASSSARGVEQYF. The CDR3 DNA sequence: TGTGCCAGCAGCTCAGCCAGGGGGGTCGAGCAGTACTTC.

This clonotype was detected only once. CDR3 protein: CSARHRGGNDEQFF. CDR3 in DNA: TGCAGTGCTAGACACCGCGGGGGGAACGATGAGCAGTTCTTC. The chain combines TRBV20-1 with TRBJ2-1; 8 bases are a match to TRBD2. Germline CDR1 and CDR2: DFQATT and SNEGSKA (reference sequence). The J segment lost 8 bases and the V segment lost 2 bases, leaving 8 bases of the junction unmatched. The CDR3 loop spans 14 amino acids.

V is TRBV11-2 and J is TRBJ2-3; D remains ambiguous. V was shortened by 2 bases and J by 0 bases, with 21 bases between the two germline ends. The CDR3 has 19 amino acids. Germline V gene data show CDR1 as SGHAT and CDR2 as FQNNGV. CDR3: CASSLRDPKIFTSTDTQYF. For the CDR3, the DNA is TGTGCCAGCAGCTTAAGGGATCCGAAGATCTTTACTAGCACAGATACGCAGTATTTT.

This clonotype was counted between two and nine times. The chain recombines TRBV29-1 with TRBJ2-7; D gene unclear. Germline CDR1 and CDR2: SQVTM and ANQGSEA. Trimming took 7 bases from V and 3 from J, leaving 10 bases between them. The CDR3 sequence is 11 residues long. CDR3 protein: CSGDGNYEQYF. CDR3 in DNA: TGCAGCGGTGACGGCAACTACGAGCAGTACTTC.

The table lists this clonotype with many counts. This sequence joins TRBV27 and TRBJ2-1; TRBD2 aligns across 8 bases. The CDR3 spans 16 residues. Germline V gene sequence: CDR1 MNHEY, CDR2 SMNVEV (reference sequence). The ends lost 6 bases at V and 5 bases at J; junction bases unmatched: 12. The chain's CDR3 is CASSSRGGTINNEQFF. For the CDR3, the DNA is TGTGCCAGCAGCTCCCGGGGGGGGACTATAAACAATGAGCAGTTCTTC.

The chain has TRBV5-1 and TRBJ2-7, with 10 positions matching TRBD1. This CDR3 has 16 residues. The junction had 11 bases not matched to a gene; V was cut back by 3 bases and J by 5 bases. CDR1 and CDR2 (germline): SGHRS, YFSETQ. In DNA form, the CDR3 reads TGCGCCAGCAGCTCCGCTCCCGGGACAGGGGCCCACGAGCAGTACTTC. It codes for CASSSAPGTGAHEQYF.

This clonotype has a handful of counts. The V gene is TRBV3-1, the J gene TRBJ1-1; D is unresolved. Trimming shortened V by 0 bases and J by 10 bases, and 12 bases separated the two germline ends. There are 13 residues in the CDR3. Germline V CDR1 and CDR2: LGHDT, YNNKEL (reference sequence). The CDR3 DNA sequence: TGTGCCAGCAGCCAAGACACAAGAAATGGAGCTTTCTTT. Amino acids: CASSQDTRNGAFF.

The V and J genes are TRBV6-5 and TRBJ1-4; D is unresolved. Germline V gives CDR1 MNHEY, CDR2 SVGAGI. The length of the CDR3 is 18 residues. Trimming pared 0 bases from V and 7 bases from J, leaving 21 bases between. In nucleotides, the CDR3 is TGTGCCAGCAGTTACTCTGGTTCATACATGGAAATGGGTGAAAAACTGTTTTTT. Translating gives CASSYSGSYMEMGEKLFF.

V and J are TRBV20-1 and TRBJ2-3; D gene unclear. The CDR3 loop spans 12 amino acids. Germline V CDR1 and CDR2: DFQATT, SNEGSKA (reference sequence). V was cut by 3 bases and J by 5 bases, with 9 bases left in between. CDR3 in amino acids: CSARRGIDTQYF. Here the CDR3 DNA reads TGCAGTGCTAGGCGAGGAATAGATACGCAGTATTTT.

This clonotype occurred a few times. As DNA, the CDR3 is TGCAGCGTTTTAGGGGACAGAGACTATGGCTACACCTTC. Its protein product is CSVLGDRDYGYTF. The chain links TRBV29-1 to TRBJ1-2, with 7 bases fitting TRBD1. The CDR3 is 13 residues long. The V segment lost 5 bases and the J segment 3 bases; nucleotides outside the gene matches: 6. CDR1 and CDR2 from the germline V gene are SQVTM and ANQGSEA.

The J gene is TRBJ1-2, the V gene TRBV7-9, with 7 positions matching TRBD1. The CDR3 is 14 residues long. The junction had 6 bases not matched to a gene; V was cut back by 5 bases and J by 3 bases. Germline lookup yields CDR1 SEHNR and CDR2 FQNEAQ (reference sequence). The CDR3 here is CASSKTGSDYGYTF. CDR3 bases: TGTGCCAGCAGCAAGACAGGGTCTGACTATGGCTACACCTTC.

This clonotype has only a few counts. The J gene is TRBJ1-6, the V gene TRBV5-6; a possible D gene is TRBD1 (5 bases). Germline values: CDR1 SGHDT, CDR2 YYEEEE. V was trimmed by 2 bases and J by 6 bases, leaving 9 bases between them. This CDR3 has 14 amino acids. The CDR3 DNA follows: TGTGCCAGCAGCTTACAGGCCGCTAATTCACCCCTCCACTTT. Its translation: CASSLQAANSPLHF.

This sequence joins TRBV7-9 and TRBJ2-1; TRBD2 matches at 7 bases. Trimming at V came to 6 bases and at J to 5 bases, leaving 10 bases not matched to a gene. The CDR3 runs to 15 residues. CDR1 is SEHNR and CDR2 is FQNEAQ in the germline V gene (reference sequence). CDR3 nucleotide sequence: TGTGCCAGCAGTGACTCGCGGGAGCCCCACAATGAGCAGTTCTTC. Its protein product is CASSDSREPHNEQFF.

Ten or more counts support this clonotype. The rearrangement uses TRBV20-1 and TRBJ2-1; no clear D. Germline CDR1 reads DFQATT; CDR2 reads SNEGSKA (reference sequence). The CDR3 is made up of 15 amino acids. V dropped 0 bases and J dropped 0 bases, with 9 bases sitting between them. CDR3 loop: CSARDLTTSYNEQFF. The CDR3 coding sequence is TGCAGTGCTAGAGATCTCACCACCTCCTACAATGAGCAGTTCTTC.

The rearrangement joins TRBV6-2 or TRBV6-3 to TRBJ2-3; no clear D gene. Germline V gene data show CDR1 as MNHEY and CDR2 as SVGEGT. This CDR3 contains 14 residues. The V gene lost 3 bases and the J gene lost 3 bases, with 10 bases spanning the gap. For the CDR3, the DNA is TGTGCCAGCAGTTATTCTACGGAGACAGATACGCAGTATTTT. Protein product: CASSYSTETDTQYF.